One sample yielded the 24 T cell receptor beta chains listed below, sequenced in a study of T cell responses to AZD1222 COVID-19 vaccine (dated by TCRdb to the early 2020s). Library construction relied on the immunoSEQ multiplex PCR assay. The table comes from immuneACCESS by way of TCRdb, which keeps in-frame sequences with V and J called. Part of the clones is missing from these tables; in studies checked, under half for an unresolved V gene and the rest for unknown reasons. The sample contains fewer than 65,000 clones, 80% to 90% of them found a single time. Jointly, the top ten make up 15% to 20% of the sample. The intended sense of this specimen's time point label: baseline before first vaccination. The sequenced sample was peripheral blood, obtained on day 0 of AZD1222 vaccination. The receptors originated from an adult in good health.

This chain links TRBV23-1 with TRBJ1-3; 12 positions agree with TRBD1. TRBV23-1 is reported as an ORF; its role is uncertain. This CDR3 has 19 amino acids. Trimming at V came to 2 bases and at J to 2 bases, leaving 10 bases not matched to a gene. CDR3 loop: CASSQPGQGAIATGNTIYF. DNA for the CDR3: TGCGCCAGCAGTCAACCGGGACAGGGGGCGATCGCTACTGGAAACACCATATATTTT.

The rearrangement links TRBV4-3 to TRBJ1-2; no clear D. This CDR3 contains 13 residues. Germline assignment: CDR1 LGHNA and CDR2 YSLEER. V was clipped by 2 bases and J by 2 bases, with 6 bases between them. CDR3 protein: CASSQLRNYGYTF. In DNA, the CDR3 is TGCGCCAGCAGCCAATTACGAAACTATGGCTACACCTTC.

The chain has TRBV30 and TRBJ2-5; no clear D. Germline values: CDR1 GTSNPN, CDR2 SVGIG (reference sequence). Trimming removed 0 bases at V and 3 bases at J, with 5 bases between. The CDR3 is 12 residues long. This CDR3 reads CAWSVMEETQYF. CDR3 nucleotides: TGTGCCTGGAGTGTAATGGAAGAGACCCAGTACTTC.

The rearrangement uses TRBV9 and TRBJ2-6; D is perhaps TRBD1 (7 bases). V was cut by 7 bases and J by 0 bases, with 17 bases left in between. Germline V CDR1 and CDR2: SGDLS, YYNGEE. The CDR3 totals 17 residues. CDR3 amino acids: CASRLQGTSSGANVLTF. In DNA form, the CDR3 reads TGTGCCAGCCGCTTACAGGGGACTTCCTCTGGGGCCAACGTCCTGACTTTC. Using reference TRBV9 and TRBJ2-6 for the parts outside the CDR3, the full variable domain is DSGVTQTPKHLITATGQRVTLRCSPRSGDLSVYWYQQSLDQGLQFLIQYYNGEERAKGNILERFSAQQFPDLHSELNLSSLELGDSALYFCASRLQGTSSGANVLTFGAGSRLTVL.

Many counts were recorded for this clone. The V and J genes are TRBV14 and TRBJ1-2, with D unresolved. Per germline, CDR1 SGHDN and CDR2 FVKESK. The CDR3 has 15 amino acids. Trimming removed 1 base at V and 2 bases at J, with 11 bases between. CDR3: CASSQGLTGNYGYTF. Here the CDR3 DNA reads TGTGCCAGCAGCCAAGGGTTAACGGGAAACTATGGCTACACCTTC.

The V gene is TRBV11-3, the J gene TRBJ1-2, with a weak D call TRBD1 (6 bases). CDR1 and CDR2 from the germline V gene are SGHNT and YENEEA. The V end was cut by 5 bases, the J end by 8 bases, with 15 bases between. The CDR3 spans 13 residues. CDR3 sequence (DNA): TGTGCCAGCAGCCTAGGGGGGCGTCTCGGCTACACCTTC. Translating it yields CASSLGGRLGYTF. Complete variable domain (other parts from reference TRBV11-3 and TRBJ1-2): EAGVVQSPRYKIIEKKQPVAFWCNPISGHNTLYWYLQNLGQGPELLIRYENEEAVDDSQLPKDRFSAERLKGVDSTLKIQPAELGDSAVYLCASSLGGRLGYTFGSGTRLTVV.

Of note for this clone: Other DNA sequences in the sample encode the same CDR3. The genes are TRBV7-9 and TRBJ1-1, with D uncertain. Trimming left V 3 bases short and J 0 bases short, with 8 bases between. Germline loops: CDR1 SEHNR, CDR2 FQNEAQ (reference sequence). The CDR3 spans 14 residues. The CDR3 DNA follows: TGTGCCAGCAGCTTGGGTGGATTGAACACTGAAGCTTTCTTT. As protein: CASSLGGLNTEAFF.

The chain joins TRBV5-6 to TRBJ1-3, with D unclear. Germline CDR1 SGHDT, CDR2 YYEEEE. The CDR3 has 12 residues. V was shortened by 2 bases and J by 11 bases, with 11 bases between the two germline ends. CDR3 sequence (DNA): TGTGCCAGCAGCTTAGAGCCGCAGCCCATATATTTT. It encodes CASSLEPQPIYF.

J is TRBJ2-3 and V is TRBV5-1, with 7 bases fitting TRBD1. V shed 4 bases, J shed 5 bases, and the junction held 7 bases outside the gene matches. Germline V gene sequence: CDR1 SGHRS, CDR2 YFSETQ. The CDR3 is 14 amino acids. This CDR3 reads CASSPTGNGDTQYF. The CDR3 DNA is TGCGCCAGCAGCCCGACAGGGAATGGAGATACGCAGTATTTT.

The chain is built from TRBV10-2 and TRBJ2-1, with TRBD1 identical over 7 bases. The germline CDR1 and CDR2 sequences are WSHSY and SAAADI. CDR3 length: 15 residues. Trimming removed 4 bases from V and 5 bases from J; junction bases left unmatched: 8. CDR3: CASSGWDSRDNEQFF. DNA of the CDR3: TGCGCCAGCAGTGGATGGGACAGTAGGGACAATGAGCAGTTCTTC.

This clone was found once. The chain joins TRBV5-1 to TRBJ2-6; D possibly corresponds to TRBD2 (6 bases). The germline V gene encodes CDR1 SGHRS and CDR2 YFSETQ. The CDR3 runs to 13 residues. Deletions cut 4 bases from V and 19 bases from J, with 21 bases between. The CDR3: CASSLGLTGPSTF. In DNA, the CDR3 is TGCGCCAGCAGCCTGGGACTTACGGGGCCTTCAACTTTC.

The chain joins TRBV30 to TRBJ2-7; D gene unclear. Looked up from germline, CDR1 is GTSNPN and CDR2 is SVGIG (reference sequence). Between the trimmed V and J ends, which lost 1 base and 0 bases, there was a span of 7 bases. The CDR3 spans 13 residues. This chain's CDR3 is CAWSGGSSYEQYV. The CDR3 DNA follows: TGTGCCTGGAGTGGGGGAAGCTCCTACGAGCAGTACGTC.

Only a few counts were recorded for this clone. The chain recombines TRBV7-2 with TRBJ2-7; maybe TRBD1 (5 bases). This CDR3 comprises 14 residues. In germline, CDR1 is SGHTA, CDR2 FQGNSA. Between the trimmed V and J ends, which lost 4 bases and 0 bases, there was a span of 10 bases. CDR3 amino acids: CASSSDTTSYEQYF. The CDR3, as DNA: TGTGCCAGCAGCTCGGACACGACCTCCTACGAGCAGTACTTC.

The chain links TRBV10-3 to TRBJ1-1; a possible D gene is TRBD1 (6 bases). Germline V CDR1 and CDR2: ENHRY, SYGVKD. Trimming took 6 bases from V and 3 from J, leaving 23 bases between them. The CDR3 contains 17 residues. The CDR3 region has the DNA TGTGCCATCAGCCCCGGGACAAGCTGGAGGGGGGACACTGAAGCTTTCTTT. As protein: CAISPGTSWRGDTEAFF.

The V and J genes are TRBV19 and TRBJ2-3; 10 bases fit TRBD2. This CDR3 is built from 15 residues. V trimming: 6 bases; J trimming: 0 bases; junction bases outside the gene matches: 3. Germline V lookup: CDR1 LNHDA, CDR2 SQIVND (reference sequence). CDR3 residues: CASSQAGGSTDTQYF. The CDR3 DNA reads TGTGCCAGTAGCCAAGCGGGAGGGAGCACAGATACGCAGTATTTT.

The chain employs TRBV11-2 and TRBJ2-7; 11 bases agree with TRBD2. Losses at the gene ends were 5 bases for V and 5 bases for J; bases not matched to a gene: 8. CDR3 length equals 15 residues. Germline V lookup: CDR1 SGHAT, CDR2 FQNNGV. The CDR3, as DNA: TGTGCCAGCAGCGGAACTAGCGGGAGAAACCACGAGCAGTACGTC. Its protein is CASSGTSGRNHEQYV.

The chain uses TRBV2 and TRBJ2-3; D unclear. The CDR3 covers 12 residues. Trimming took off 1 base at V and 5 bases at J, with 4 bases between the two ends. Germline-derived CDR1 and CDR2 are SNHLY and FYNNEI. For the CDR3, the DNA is TGTGCCAGCAGTGAAGAGGGAGATACGCAGTATTTT. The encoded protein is CASSEEGDTQYF.

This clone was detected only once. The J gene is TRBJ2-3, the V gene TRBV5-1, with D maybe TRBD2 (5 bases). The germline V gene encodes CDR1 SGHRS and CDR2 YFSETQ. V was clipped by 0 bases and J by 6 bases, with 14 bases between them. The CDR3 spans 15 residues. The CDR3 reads CASSLASPGRDTQYF. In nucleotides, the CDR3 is TGCGCCAGCAGCTTGGCTAGCCCTGGGCGGGATACGCAGTATTTT.

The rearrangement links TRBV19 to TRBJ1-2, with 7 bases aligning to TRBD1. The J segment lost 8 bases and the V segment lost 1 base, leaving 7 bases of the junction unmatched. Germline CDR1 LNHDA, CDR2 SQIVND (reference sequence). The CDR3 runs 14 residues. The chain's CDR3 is CASSIADRAPGYTF. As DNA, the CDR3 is TGTGCCAGTAGTATAGCTGACAGGGCTCCCGGCTACACCTTC.

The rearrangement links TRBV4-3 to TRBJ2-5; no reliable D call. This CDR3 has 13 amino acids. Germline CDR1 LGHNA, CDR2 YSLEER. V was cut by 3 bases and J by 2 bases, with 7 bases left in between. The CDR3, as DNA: TGCGCCAGCAGCCAGGGCCTGCAAGAGACCCAGTACTTC. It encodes CASSQGLQETQYF.

CDR3 DNA: TGTGCCAGCAGGCCGGGACGGACTAATGAAAAACTGTTTTTT. This translates into CASRPGRTNEKLFF. The chain recombines TRBV2 with TRBJ1-4; D may be TRBD1 (5 bases). The CDR3 spans 14 residues. CDR1 and CDR2 from the germline V gene are SNHLY and FYNNEI. V was clipped by 6 bases and J by 2 bases, with 10 bases between them.

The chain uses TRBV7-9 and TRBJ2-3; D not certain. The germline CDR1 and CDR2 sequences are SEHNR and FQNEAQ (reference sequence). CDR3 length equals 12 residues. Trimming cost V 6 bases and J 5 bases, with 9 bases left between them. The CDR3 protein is CASSSGRDTQYF. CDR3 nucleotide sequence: TGTGCCAGCAGTTCTGGACGAGATACGCAGTATTTT.

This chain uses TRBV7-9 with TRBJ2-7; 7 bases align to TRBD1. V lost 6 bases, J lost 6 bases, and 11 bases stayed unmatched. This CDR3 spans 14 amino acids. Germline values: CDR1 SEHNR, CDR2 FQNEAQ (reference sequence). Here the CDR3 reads CASSPQGGSLEQYF. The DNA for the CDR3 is TGTGCCAGCAGTCCGCAAGGGGGCTCACTCGAGCAGTACTTC.

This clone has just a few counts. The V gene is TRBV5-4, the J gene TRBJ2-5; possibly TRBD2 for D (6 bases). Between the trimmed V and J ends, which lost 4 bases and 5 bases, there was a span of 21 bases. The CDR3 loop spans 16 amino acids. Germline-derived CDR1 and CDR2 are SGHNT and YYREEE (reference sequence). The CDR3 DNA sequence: TGTGCCAGCAGCCCCGGCGGGGCTTCACTTTTGGAGACCCAGTACTTC. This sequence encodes CASSPGGASLLETQYF.